What follows are 29 T cell receptor beta chains derived from one specimen sequenced in a study of vaccination and CD4 T cells after COVID-19. No antigen has been assigned to these receptors. Regarding treatment: roughly ten-day PBMC culture with coronavirus spike peptide pools or control peptides (ViraFEST assay). Sequencing of DNA taken from cultured CD4+ T cells relied on the Oncomine TCR Beta short-read assay. TCRdb reprocessed the PCR reads with MiXCR, giving one entry per CDR3 protein. The sample lists 9,500 to 15,000 distinct CDR3 sequences, 40% to 50% seen once, with 14% in the top ten. Material for sequencing was CD4+ T cells from blood, cultured in vitro. The source is a human donor who had recovered from COVID-19.

This clonotype has just a few counts. This chain joins TRBV25-1 and TRBJ1-2; D is undetermined. The germline V and J ends were trimmed by 2 bases and 4 bases, with 8 bases remaining between them. The CDR3 runs 13 residues. Per germline, CDR1 MGHDK and CDR2 SYGVNS. As DNA, the CDR3 is TGTGCCAGCAGTGAAGATCCCCTCTATGGCTACACCTTC. It specifies CASSEDPLYGYTF.

This clonotype is termed medium-sized. This chain uses TRBV6-1 with TRBJ1-5, with 8 bases matching TRBD1. Trimming removed 7 bases from V and 6 bases from J; junction bases left unmatched: 2. Germline CDR1 and CDR2: MNHNS and SASEGT. The CDR3 loop spans 12 amino acids. DNA for the CDR3: TGTGCCAGCACTACAGGGGGTCAGCCCCAGCATTTT. Amino acid sequence: CASTTGGQPQHF.

This chain joins TRBV18 and TRBJ1-1; possibly TRBD1 for D (6 bases). CDR1 is KGHSH and CDR2 is LQKENI in the germline V gene. Trimming stripped 6 bases from V and 3 bases from J, with 11 bases between. The CDR3 consists of 13 residues. The CDR3 DNA is TGTGCCAGCTCTACAGGGTTGGACACTGAAGCTTTCTTT. Translated, it gives CASSTGLDTEAFF.

The CDR3 coding sequence is TGTGCCAGCAGCTTGGGACTAGCTAGCACAGATACGCAGTATTTT. The encoded protein is CASSLGLASTDTQYF. V usage is TRBV5-4 and J usage is TRBJ2-3; TRBD2 agrees at 7 bases. The CDR3 sequence is 15 residues long. With 0 bases clipped from V and 0 bases from J, the junction kept 1 base outside the gene matches. CDR1 and CDR2 (germline): SGHNT, YYREEE (reference sequence).

The chain recombines TRBV6-1 with TRBJ2-5; 11 bases are a match to TRBD1. The V and J ends lost 2 bases and 4 bases, in that order; junction bases with no gene match: 6. The CDR3 has 16 residues. Per germline, CDR1 MNHNS and CDR2 SASEGT. In DNA form, the CDR3 reads TGTGCCAGCAGTGAATGGGACAGGGGGTCTAGAGAGACCCAGTACTTC. Translation: CASSEWDRGSRETQYF.

This rearrangement joins TRBV7-2 to TRBJ2-7; 8 bases line up with TRBD2. V trimming: 1 base; J trimming: 4 bases; junction bases outside the gene matches: 9. CDR1 and CDR2 (germline): SGHTA, FQGNSA. The CDR3 length is 16 residues. In DNA form, the CDR3 reads TGTGCCAGCAGCTTAGTCGGCGGGGGGACTTCATACGAGCAGTACTTC. Protein product: CASSLVGGGTSYEQYF.

This chain connects TRBV27 to TRBJ2-3, with 9 bases fitting TRBD1. The length of the CDR3 is 15 residues. Germline loops: CDR1 MNHEY, CDR2 SMNVEV (reference sequence). After removal of 10 bases from V and 6 bases from J, the junction contained 14 bases not matched to a gene. CDR3 DNA: TGTGCCACCTACCCGGGGGGACAGGGTATGGATACGCAGTATTTT. This codes for CATYPGGQGMDTQYF.

The V gene is TRBV20-1, the J gene TRBJ2-5; 8 bases are shared with TRBD2. Trimming cost V 5 bases and J 2 bases; bases outside gene matches: 16. Germline V lookup: CDR1 DFQATT, CDR2 SNEGSKA (reference sequence). The length of the CDR3 is 17 residues. The CDR3 region is CSAPPGLRAGVQETQYF. CDR3 bases: TGCAGTGCTCCCCCGGGACTGAGAGCGGGGGTACAAGAGACCCAGTACTTC.

This clonotype was detected a few times. The genes are TRBV6-4 and TRBJ1-2; weak D call: TRBD1 (5 bases). The germline V gene encodes CDR1 MRHNA and CDR2 SNTAGT. The CDR3 spans 13 residues. The germline V and J ends were trimmed by 10 bases and 2 bases, with 14 bases remaining between them. The CDR3 bases are TGTGCCACCCGTCGAGGGGCCAACTATGGCTACACCTTC. Translated, it gives CATRRGANYGYTF.

This clonotype showed up just a few times. J is TRBJ1-2 and V is TRBV6-1; D is unclear. Germline CDR1 and CDR2: MNHNS and SASEGT. The CDR3 sequence is 14 residues long. Trimming shortened V by 5 bases and J by 7 bases, and 17 bases separated the two germline ends. The CDR3 DNA reads as TGTGCCAGCAGTCAAAACCGAGGTCAGAGTGGCTACACCTTC. This translates into CASSQNRGQSGYTF.

This clonotype rates as medium-sized (0.01 to 0.1%). The V and J genes are TRBV7-2 and TRBJ1-2; no clear D. V lost 6 bases to trimming and J lost 6 bases, with 17 bases between them. The CDR3 sequence is 14 residues long. Looked up from germline, CDR1 is SGHTA and CDR2 is FQGNSA. CDR3 sequence (DNA): TGTGCCAGCAGTCCCGCACCGGGAGCCCATGGCTACACCTTC. This encodes CASSPAPGAHGYTF.

The J gene is TRBJ1-1, the V gene TRBV5-1; 8 bases align to TRBD1. This CDR3 region has 15 residues. V lost 2 bases, J lost 1 base, and 4 bases stayed unmatched. The germline V gene has CDR1 SGHRS and CDR2 YFSETQ. Here the CDR3 DNA reads TGCGCCAGCAGCTTAATACAGGGGGGGAACACTGAAGCTTTCTTT. Its translation is CASSLIQGGNTEAFF.

The J gene is TRBJ1-1, the V gene TRBV10-3; no firm D call. Germline lookup yields CDR1 ENHRY and CDR2 SYGVKD. Trimming removed 1 base from V and 0 bases from J, with 3 bases in between. The CDR3 runs 13 residues. CDR3 protein: CAISEFMNTEAFF. In nucleotides, the CDR3 is TGTGCCATCAGTGAGTTCATGAACACTGAAGCTTTCTTT.

The chain couples TRBV6-1 to TRBJ1-3, with D unresolved. Looked up from germline, CDR1 is MNHNS and CDR2 is SASEGT. CDR3 length equals 14 residues. The ends were cut back, 3 bases at V and 4 bases at J, with 10 bases in the middle. The CDR3 spells CASSEQRHGNTIYF. The CDR3, as DNA: TGTGCCAGCAGTGAGCAAAGGCACGGAAACACCATATATTTT.

CDR3 in amino acids: CASSVAAGDQPQHF. As DNA, the CDR3 is TGTGCCAGCAGTGTAGCCGCAGGAGATCAGCCCCAGCATTTT. The chain combines TRBV7-9 with TRBJ1-5, with D unresolved. Germline V gives CDR1 SEHNR, CDR2 FQNEAQ (reference sequence). The CDR3 sequence is 14 residues long. V was trimmed by 6 bases and J by 5 bases, leaving 14 bases between them.

This clonotype has just a few counts. The chain employs TRBV20-1 and TRBJ2-3, with TRBD2 identical over 8 bases. Germline V gene data show CDR1 as DFQATT and CDR2 as SNEGSKA (reference sequence). Germline trimming cut 6 bases from V and 4 bases from J; bases unmatched to any gene: 9. The CDR3 loop spans 14 amino acids. The CDR3 region has the DNA TGCAGTGCAGGGGCGGGAGGCCCTGCAGATACGCAGTATTTT. This sequence encodes CSAGAGGPADTQYF.

The chain is built from TRBV6-2 or TRBV6-3 and TRBJ2-3, with 10 bases that match TRBD2. After removal of 4 bases from V and 6 bases from J, the junction contained 7 bases not matched to a gene. Germline V gene lookup returns CDR1 MNHEY and CDR2 SVGEGT. The CDR3 extends over 15 amino acids. The CDR3 region is CASSSPSGGGDTQYF. Here the CDR3 DNA reads TGTGCCAGCAGTTCTCCTAGCGGGGGTGGCGATACGCAGTATTTT.

This chain joins TRBV20-1 and TRBJ2-5; perhaps TRBD2 as D (5 bases). The CDR3 length is 12 residues. Germline-derived CDR1 and CDR2 are DFQATT and SNEGSKA (reference sequence). The CDR3 nucleotides are TGCAGCGATGGACGGGGACAAGAGACCCAGTACTTC. Protein sequence: CSDGRGQETQYF.

This chain joins TRBV12-3 or TRBV12-4 and TRBJ1-3; maybe TRBD1 (5 bases). V was cut by 6 bases and J by 3 bases, with 9 bases left in between. This CDR3 contains 13 residues. The CDR3: CASRRGDGNTIYF. For the CDR3, the DNA is TGTGCCAGCAGACGGGGCGATGGAAACACCATATATTTT.

This clonotype was seen a few times. This sequence joins TRBV6-1 and TRBJ2-3, with D tentatively TRBD1 (5 bases). V was cut by 7 bases and J by 1 base, with 12 bases left in between. This CDR3 is 14 amino acids long. The germline CDR1 and CDR2 sequences are MNHNS and SASEGT. DNA of the CDR3: TGTGCCAGCACGTCCAGGGCTCGCACAGATACGCAGTATTTT. Translating gives CASTSRARTDTQYF.

This clonotype was counted a few times. The rearrangement joins TRBV27 to TRBJ1-2; D gene ambiguous. Trimming shortened V by 6 bases and J by 2 bases, and 13 bases separated the two germline ends. Germline CDR1 MNHEY, CDR2 SMNVEV (reference sequence). The CDR3 totals 14 residues. CDR3 loop: CASRHLDKNYGYTF. CDR3 nucleotide sequence: TGTGCCAGCAGACACCTCGACAAGAACTATGGCTACACCTTC.

In its sample, this clonotype was seen a few times. The genes are TRBV4-3 and TRBJ1-2; D unclear. There are 14 residues in the CDR3. V was cut by 0 bases and J by 7 bases, with 12 bases left in between. The germline V gene has CDR1 LGHNA and CDR2 YSLEER. CDR3 residues: CASSQDSGRSGYTF. The CDR3 nucleotides read TGCGCCAGCAGCCAAGATTCGGGGAGAAGTGGCTACACCTTC.

The table lists this clonotype with a few counts. The rearrangement uses TRBV25-1 and TRBJ1-6; the D is unclear. The CDR3 has 13 residues. The V and J ends lost 5 bases and 6 bases respectively, with 8 bases between them. From germline, CDR1 is MGHDK and CDR2 SYGVNS. DNA of the CDR3: TGTGCCAGCAGTCATGGGGTTAATTCACCCCTCCACTTT. Its translation is CASSHGVNSPLHF.

V is TRBV11-2 and J is TRBJ2-6; D not certain. CDR1 is SGHAT and CDR2 is FQNNGV in the germline V gene. The CDR3 sequence is 15 residues long. Trimming removed 6 bases at V and 3 bases at J, with 12 bases between. The CDR3 region has the DNA TGTGCCAGCAGAACCAGCTATGGTGGGGCCAACGTCCTGACTTTC. As protein: CASRTSYGGANVLTF.

This chain joins TRBV6-1 and TRBJ2-3; TRBD1 agrees at 8 bases. Looked up from germline, CDR1 is MNHNS and CDR2 is SASEGT. Unmatched junction bases numbered 7, after V lost 6 bases and J lost 2 bases. This CDR3 comprises 15 residues. The DNA for the CDR3 is TGTGCCAGCAGACTAACAGGGGGTGACACAGATACGCAGTATTTT. Translated: CASRLTGGDTDTQYF.

This clonotype has more than one count but fewer than ten. This CDR3 is CASSLVDGGAFF. CDR3 coding DNA: TGTGCCAGCAGTTTAGTTGACGGGGGGGCTTTCTTT. The chain links TRBV12-3 or TRBV12-4 to TRBJ1-1; perhaps TRBD1 as D (5 bases). The CDR3 consists of 12 residues. The ends were cut back, 1 base at V and 11 bases at J, with 11 bases in the middle.

The chain is built from TRBV7-8 and TRBJ2-2, with D tentatively TRBD2 (5 bases). Germline lookup yields CDR1 SGHVS and CDR2 FQNEAQ. There are 15 residues in the CDR3. V was trimmed by 0 bases and J by 4 bases, leaving 9 bases between them. CDR3 nucleotide sequence: TGTGCCAGCAGCTTAGCGGGAGTCCGCACCGGGGAGCTGTTTTTT. Protein sequence: CASSLAGVRTGELFF.

The table lists this clonotype with a few counts. The V and J genes are TRBV7-2 and TRBJ2-1, with 10 bases that match TRBD2. Losses at the gene ends were 7 bases for V and 7 bases for J; bases not matched to a gene: 10. The germline V gene encodes CDR1 SGHTA and CDR2 FQGNSA. CDR3 length equals 15 residues. CDR3 bases: TGTGCCAGCACCCCGCCGGGACTAGCGAGGAATGAGCAGTTCTTC. This sequence encodes CASTPPGLARNEQFF. Together with reference TRBV7-2 and TRBJ2-1, the CDR3 gives the full variable domain: GAGVSQSPSNKVTEKGKDVELRCDPISGHTALYWYRQSLGQGLEFLIYFQGNSAPDKSGLPSDRFSAERTGGSVSTLTIQRTQQEDSAVYLCASTPPGLARNEQFFGPGTRLTVL.

The chain uses TRBV28 and TRBJ1-6; D not certain. CDR3 size: 14 residues. Deletions cut 6 bases from V and 4 bases from J, with 10 bases between. Germline values: CDR1 MDHEN, CDR2 SYDVKM. The CDR3 protein is CASSPYSYNSPLHF. The CDR3 DNA sequence: TGTGCCAGCAGCCCTTATAGTTATAATTCACCCCTCCACTTT.